Listed below are T cell receptor beta chains from one sample, sequenced in a study of patients and donors after allogeneic stem cell transplantation. TCRdb re-derived calls from the RT-PCR reads in MiXCR, one entry per CDR3 protein. The data contain 920,000 or so distinct CDR3 sequences, approximately 19% of them singletons. The sequenced sample was blood, either unsorted or a sorted T cell fraction (not recorded which). These receptors all stem from a human donor who was either an allogeneic HSCT recipient or a stem cell or donor lymphocyte infusion donor (not recorded which). It is not recorded whose cells these are; they may come from a transplant donor. Each CDR3 is given with its conserved first and last residue. Each record gives: V gene, J gene, D gene, clone size, CDR3 DNA, CDR3 protein. A D gene is named only where the DNA matches it firmly. A row's size may be missing; if present it is once, few, many or a size class.

V gene: TRBV2; J gene: TRBJ1-5; D gene: NA; clone size: few; CDR3 DNA: TGTGCCAGCAGCGCCGACATAAATCAGCCCCAGCATTTT; CDR3 protein: CASSADINQPQHF
V gene: TRBV20-1; J gene: TRBJ2-5; D gene: TRBD2; clone size: NA; CDR3 DNA: TGCAGTGCTAGAGAACTAGCGGGAGGAGAGACCCAGTACTTC; CDR3 protein: CSARELAGGETQYF
V gene: TRBV7-9; J gene: TRBJ2-2; D gene: NA; clone size: NA; CDR3 DNA: TGTGCCAGCAGCCACCCGACGCTGGTCAGCACCGGGGAGCTGTTTTTT; CDR3 protein: CASSHPTLVSTGELFF
V gene: TRBV3-1; J gene: TRBJ2-5; D gene: NA; clone size: few; CDR3 DNA: TGTGCCAGCAGCCAAGAAGTAGGGAAAGAGACCCAGTACTTC; CDR3 protein: CASSQEVGKETQYF
V gene: TRBV20-1; J gene: TRBJ1-1; D gene: NA; clone size: NA; CDR3 DNA: TGCAGTGCTAGAGCGGACCTGAACACTGAAGCTTTCTTT; CDR3 protein: CSARADLNTEAFF
V gene: TRBV19; J gene: TRBJ2-7; D gene: TRBD2; clone size: few; CDR3 DNA: TGTGCCAGTAGTATAGCCCCGACTAGCGGGAGCTCGGAGCAGTACTTC; CDR3 protein: CASSIAPTSGSSEQYF
V gene: TRBV6-1; J gene: TRBJ1-2; D gene: NA; clone size: few; CDR3 DNA: TGTGCCAGCCGATCAGGAGGGCAAGGGACTTATGGCTACACCTTC; CDR3 protein: CASRSGGQGTYGYTF
V gene: TRBV25-1; J gene: TRBJ2-2; D gene: NA; clone size: few; CDR3 DNA: TGTGCCAGCCGTTCCGGGAGTAGACAGAACACCGGGGAGCTGTTTTTT; CDR3 protein: CASRSGSRQNTGELFF
V gene: TRBV7-2; J gene: TRBJ1-3; D gene: TRBD1; clone size: many; CDR3 DNA: TGTGCCAGCAGCCTAAGGACAGGGGGAAACACCATATATTTT; CDR3 protein: CASSLRTGGNTIYF
V gene: TRBV20-1; J gene: TRBJ2-7; D gene: TRBD2; clone size: few; CDR3 DNA: TGCAGTGCTAGAGATACTAGCGGACTCTACGAGCAGTACTTC; CDR3 protein: CSARDTSGLYEQYF
V gene: TRBV27; J gene: TRBJ2-3; D gene: TRBD2; clone size: NA; CDR3 DNA: TGTGCCAGCACCGGGACTAGCGGGAGGACAGATACGCAGTATTTT; CDR3 protein: CASTGTSGRTDTQYF
V gene: TRBV12-3/TRBV12-4; J gene: TRBJ1-2; D gene: NA; clone size: few; CDR3 DNA: TGTGCCAGCAGTTTACGCAGTTCCTATGGCTACACCTTC; CDR3 protein: CASSLRSSYGYTF
V gene: TRBV7-2; J gene: TRBJ1-1; D gene: NA; clone size: many; CDR3 DNA: TGTGCCAGCAGCCATCAGGGAAACACTGAAGCTTTCTTT; CDR3 protein: CASSHQGNTEAFF
V gene: TRBV7-8; J gene: TRBJ2-3; D gene: NA; clone size: NA; CDR3 DNA: TGTGCCAGCAGCTTAGGGCTTTCCCTCACAGATACGCAGTATTTT; CDR3 protein: CASSLGLSLTDTQYF
V gene: TRBV5-1; J gene: TRBJ1-2; D gene: NA; clone size: NA; CDR3 DNA: TGCGCCAGCGCGGAGGACGACGCGTATGGCTACACCTTC; CDR3 protein: CASAEDDAYGYTF
V gene: TRBV5-1; J gene: TRBJ2-1; D gene: TRBD2; clone size: few; CDR3 DNA: TGCGCCAGCAGCCTCCGACTAGCGGGGGGGCTGGATGAGCAGTTCTTC; CDR3 protein: CASSLRLAGGLDEQFF
V gene: TRBV7-9; J gene: TRBJ1-6; D gene: NA; clone size: few; CDR3 DNA: TGTGCCGGAACACCCCTCCACTTT; CDR3 protein: CAGTPLHF
V gene: TRBV4-3; J gene: TRBJ2-3; D gene: TRBD2; clone size: NA; CDR3 DNA: TGCGCCAGCAGCCAAATGGGACTAGCGGGGGGGCCGGTGGGCACAGATACGCAGTATTTT; CDR3 protein: CASSQMGLAGGPVGTDTQYF
V gene: TRBV12-3/TRBV12-4; J gene: TRBJ2-1; D gene: NA; clone size: many; CDR3 DNA: TGTGCCAGCAGTGTACCGGGACGGAGGTTCGGGGGGCAGTTCTTC; CDR3 protein: CASSVPGRRFGGQFF
V gene: TRBV6-5; J gene: TRBJ2-7; D gene: NA; clone size: NA; CDR3 DNA: TGTGCCAGCAGTTACTCGAACCCCATGGCGTACGAGCAGTACTTC; CDR3 protein: CASSYSNPMAYEQYF
V gene: TRBV19; J gene: TRBJ2-3; D gene: NA; clone size: once; CDR3 DNA: TGTGCCAGTAGTATAGGGGGTTGGGGCACAGATACGCAGTATTTT; CDR3 protein: CASSIGGWGTDTQYF
V gene: TRBV29-1; J gene: TRBJ1-4; D gene: TRBD1; clone size: NA; CDR3 DNA: TGCAGCGCGACAGGGAAGGGTGAAAAACTGTTTTTT; CDR3 protein: CSATGKGEKLFF
V gene: TRBV25-1; J gene: TRBJ2-5; D gene: NA; clone size: many; CDR3 DNA: TGTGCCAGCAGTGAATTGGGTGTACAAGAGACCCAGTACTTC; CDR3 protein: CASSELGVQETQYF
V gene: TRBV6-6; J gene: TRBJ1-4; D gene: NA; clone size: once; CDR3 DNA: TGTGCCAGCCGCGGCTCCCTAGGGGAAAAACTGTTTTTT; CDR3 protein: CASRGSLGEKLFF
V gene: TRBV3-1; J gene: TRBJ2-3; D gene: TRBD2; clone size: NA; CDR3 DNA: TGTGCCAGCAGCCAGTCCCTAGCGGGAGGGGATACGCAGTATTTT; CDR3 protein: CASSQSLAGGDTQYF
V gene: TRBV24-1; J gene: TRBJ2-3; D gene: NA; clone size: NA; CDR3 DNA: TGTGCCACCAGTGACCTCGCTCCCGATACGCAGTATTTT; CDR3 protein: CATSDLAPDTQYF
V gene: TRBV5-1; J gene: TRBJ2-1; D gene: TRBD2; clone size: NA; CDR3 DNA: TGCGCCAGCAGCTTGGACGGGACTAGCAGCCGAATCTCCTACAATGAGCAGTTCTTC; CDR3 protein: CASSLDGTSSRISYNEQFF
V gene: TRBV18; J gene: TRBJ1-4; D gene: NA; clone size: NA; CDR3 DNA: TGTGCCAGCTCTGCGGACGAGTTAATGGAAAAACTGTTTTTT; CDR3 protein: CASSADELMEKLFF
V gene: TRBV6-4; J gene: TRBJ2-3; D gene: NA; clone size: few; CDR3 DNA: TGTGCCAGCAGTGACCGCCCTGTCGGGGCGAACACAGATACGCAGTATTTT; CDR3 protein: CASSDRPVGANTDTQYF